This TCR beta chain was recovered during a study of OX40 agonist ivuxolimab in advanced cancers. As for the study in general: Earlier treatment with anti-PD-1, anti-PD-L1 or anti-CTLA-4 was permitted, and roughly 40% had received some.

The sample holds one count of this clone. People who had autoimmune disease history or systemic immunosuppression were excluded. Produced via immunoSEQ multiplex PCR; TCRdb's table is partial and in-frame only. The sample gives fewer than 65,000 clones, less than 85% of which show up once; about 3.8% is in the top ten. The CDR3 totals 15 residues. V dropped 5 bases and J dropped 4; count of bases not matched to a gene: 11. Germline assignment: CDR1 SEHNR and CDR2 FQNEAQ (reference sequence). The chain couples TRBV7-9 to TRBJ2-7; 7 nucleotides match TRBD1. The sequencing here drew on CD4+ or CD8+ T cells sorted from blood, taken in a trial of the OX40 agonist ivuxolimab. The receptor was derived from an adult with an advanced solid tumor such as melanoma, head and neck, liver or kidney cancer. The CDR3 loop reads CASSPRQGRSYEQYF. Written as DNA, the CDR3 is TGTGCCAGCAGCCCCCGACAGGGACGGTCTTACGAGCAGTACTTC.